The 16 T cell receptor beta chains listed next were all sequenced from one sample in a study of blood T cell repertoires in COVID-19. The assay was immunoSEQ multiplex PCR, and TCRdb's table has in-frame clones only and misses some. The sample holds 130,000 to 150,000 clones, more than 75% seen once. The sequenced sample was peripheral blood. The receptors stem from a man aged 50 or older who had recovered from COVID-19.

The chain employs TRBV14 and TRBJ1-5; possibly TRBD1 for D (6 bases). V shed 4 bases and J shed 6 bases, with 13 bases lying between them. Germline CDR1 reads SGHDN; CDR2 reads FVKESK. The CDR3 extends over 14 amino acids. CDR3 nucleotides: TGTGCCAGCAGCCGTGCGGGGGGCGGTCAGCCCCAGCATTTT. Residues: CASSRAGGGQPQHF.

The chain recombines TRBV4-3 with TRBJ1-1; perhaps TRBD1 as D (5 bases). This CDR3 has 15 amino acids. From germline, CDR1 is LGHNA and CDR2 YSLEER. V was shortened by 0 bases and J by 5 bases, with 13 bases between the two germline ends. The CDR3 spells CASSQDRGLGTEAFF. The CDR3 DNA reads as TGCGCCAGCAGCCAAGATAGGGGCCTCGGTACTGAAGCTTTCTTT.

V gene TRBV7-2 combines with J gene TRBJ1-2; D is undetermined. V dropped 2 bases and J dropped 7 bases, with 8 bases sitting between them. Germline CDR1 SGHTA, CDR2 FQGNSA. This CDR3 is 12 amino acids long. CDR3 in amino acids: CASSLMESGYTF. Here the CDR3 DNA reads TGTGCCAGCAGCTTAATGGAGAGTGGCTACACCTTC. The full variable domain, with the rest looked up from reference TRBV7-2 and TRBJ1-2, is GAGVSQSPSNKVTEKGKDVELRCDPISGHTALYWYRQSLGQGLEFLIYFQGNSAPDKSGLPSDRFSAERTGGSVSTLTIQRTQQEDSAVYLCASSLMESGYTFGSGTRLTVV.

The chain links TRBV7-3 to TRBJ2-2; 9 bases align to TRBD1. V was pared by 5 bases and J by 1 base, with 5 bases of the junction left unmatched. The CDR3 length is 16 residues. CDR1 SGHTA and CDR2 FQGTGA come from the germline V gene. The CDR3 here is CASSLQGAKNTGELFF. CDR3 bases: TGTGCCAGCAGCCTACAGGGGGCGAAGAACACCGGGGAGCTGTTTTTT.

This clone was recorded once. The V call is TRBV2, the J call TRBJ1-1, with D possibly being TRBD1 (5 bases). Trimming shortened V by 0 bases and J by 5 bases, and 10 bases separated the two germline ends. The CDR3 runs to 14 residues. Germline V gene lookup returns CDR1 SNHLY and CDR2 FYNNEI. CDR3: CASSEAGEVTEAFF. DNA for the CDR3: TGTGCCAGCAGTGAAGCGGGGGAGGTGACTGAAGCTTTCTTT.

This chain links TRBV4-3 with TRBJ2-5; 7 nucleotides match TRBD1. Germline-derived CDR1 and CDR2 are LGHNA and YSLEER. The CDR3 covers 17 residues. V was pared by 0 bases and J by 5 bases, with 12 bases of the junction left unmatched. This chain's CDR3 is CASSQDFIIGRGETQYF. DNA of the CDR3: TGCGCCAGCAGCCAAGATTTTATAATCGGCAGGGGGGAGACCCAGTACTTC.

J is TRBJ1-5 and V is TRBV5-8, with TRBD1 matching over 7 bases. Trimming removed 0 bases from V and 4 bases from J; junction bases left unmatched: 1. CDR3 size: 14 residues. Germline CDR1 is SGHTS and CDR2 is YDEGEE. CDR3 in amino acids: CASSLGDRNQPQHF. CDR3 nucleotides: TGTGCCAGCAGCTTGGGGGACAGAAATCAGCCCCAGCATTTT.

The rearrangement joins TRBV4-3 to TRBJ1-1, with D maybe TRBD1 (5 bases). V dropped 3 bases and J dropped 3 bases, with 14 bases sitting between them. Germline values: CDR1 LGHNA, CDR2 YSLEER. The CDR3 is 15 residues long. The CDR3 nucleotides are TGCGCCAGCAGCCAGAGGTGGGGGGGGGACACTGAAGCTTTCTTT. This encodes CASSQRWGGDTEAFF.

The chain is built from TRBV7-2 and TRBJ2-7; the D is unclear. This CDR3 region has 14 residues. Trimming removed 4 bases from V and 2 bases from J, with 12 bases in between. Germline V lookup: CDR1 SGHTA, CDR2 FQGNSA. CDR3 DNA: TGTGCCAGCAGCTCAATACTACCGCCCTACGAGCAGTACTTC. Protein product: CASSSILPPYEQYF.

The rearrangement links TRBV5-6 to TRBJ2-2; maybe TRBD2 (6 bases). Looked up from germline, CDR1 is SGHDT and CDR2 is YYEEEE. V lost 3 bases and J 3 bases, leaving 18 bases between the germline ends. This CDR3 region has 17 residues. Here the CDR3 DNA reads TGTGCCAGCAGCTCCGCGGCGGGGTTTGAGGACACCGGGGAGCTGTTTTTT. As protein: CASSSAAGFEDTGELFF.

The V and J genes are TRBV14 and TRBJ2-6; tentatively, D is TRBD1 (7 bases). With 2 bases removed from V and 9 bases from J, the gap between germline ends came to 14 bases. CDR3 length: 15 residues. Germline V gene data show CDR1 as SGHDN and CDR2 as FVKESK. The CDR3 sequence is CASSQPAGQFNVLTF. DNA of the CDR3: TGTGCCAGCAGCCAACCCGCGGGACAGTTCAACGTCCTGACTTTC.

The rearrangement joins TRBV6-5 to TRBJ2-5; 9 nucleotides agree with TRBD2. The CDR3 spans 14 residues. Germline lookup yields CDR1 MNHEY and CDR2 SVGAGI. V lost 8 bases, J lost 0 bases, and 4 bases stayed unmatched. The CDR3 bases are TGTGCCAGCGAGCGGGGGGCCAACCAAGAGACCCAGTACTTC. Amino acid sequence: CASERGANQETQYF.

The chain joins TRBV5-1 to TRBJ2-5; 9 nucleotides agree with TRBD2. This CDR3 is 18 amino acids long. With V trimmed by 1 base and J by 0 bases, 10 bases remained unmatched. Germline CDR1 and CDR2: SGHRS and YFSETQ. The CDR3 loop is CASSLLGLAGGNQETQYF. CDR3 nucleotide sequence: TGCGCCAGCAGCTTGCTGGGTTTGGCGGGGGGGAACCAAGAGACCCAGTACTTC.

The rearrangement links TRBV12-3 or TRBV12-4 to TRBJ2-7; no firm D call. Trimming shortened V by 5 bases and J by 5 bases, and 13 bases separated the two germline ends. This CDR3 is built from 13 residues. This CDR3 reads CASSPASPHEQYF. As DNA, the CDR3 is TGTGCCAGCAGTCCCGCGTCCCCCCACGAGCAGTACTTC.

The V and J genes are TRBV19 and TRBJ1-6, with a weak D call TRBD1 (6 bases). The V end lost 6 bases, the J end lost 5 bases, and 14 bases lay between the germline ends. Germline CDR1 and CDR2: LNHDA and SQIVND (reference sequence). The CDR3 is made up of 15 amino acids. The CDR3, as DNA: TGTGCCAGTAGATCGACAGGTACCAATAATTCACCCCTCCACTTT. As protein: CASRSTGTNNSPLHF. Full variable domain (outside the CDR3, taken from reference TRBV19 and TRBJ1-6): DGGITQSPKYLFRKEGQNVTLSCEQNLNHDAMYWYRQDPGQGLRLIYYSQIVNDFQKGDIAEGYSVSREKKESFPLTVTSAQKNPTAFYLCASRSTGTNNSPLHFGNGTRLTVT.

The chain links TRBV11-2 to TRBJ2-7; 7 nucleotides align to TRBD2. Losses at the gene ends were 1 base for V and 4 bases for J; bases not matched to a gene: 4. Germline CDR1 reads SGHAT; CDR2 reads FQNNGV. The CDR3 loop spans 14 amino acids. The CDR3 protein is CASSLVGAGYEQYF. In DNA, the CDR3 is TGTGCCAGCAGCTTAGTAGGAGCGGGGTACGAGCAGTACTTC.